This is a list of T cell receptor beta chains from one sample in a study of chemoradiotherapy in HPV16-positive cancers. Only in-frame clones appear in the TCRdb table, and some are missing; sequencing was by immunoSEQ multiplex PCR. The sample has under 2,000 clones; almost 90% are singletons. Sequencing was performed on tumor tissue, taken from a patient who underwent chemoradiotherapy. The origin of the receptors is a human donor with HPV-associated anogenital cancer. Both conserved end residues are trimmed from each CDR3.

TRBJ1-3,TRBV6-6,ASSYPGSSGNTIY
TRBJ1-4,TRBV11-2,ASSWRDGLNEKLF
TRBJ1-6,TRBV11-3,ASRMTGGNSPLH
TRBJ1-1,TRBV18,ASSPRTGTLNTEAF
TRBJ1-1,TRBV30,AWGKAFGEVTEAF
TRBJ2-5,TRBV18,ASSPVPGPETQY
TRBJ2-1,TRBV19,ASSIVVYNEQF
TRBJ2-7,TRBV6-1,ASSEVGEVISEQY
TRBJ2-1,TRBV9,ASSVTGGMNEQF
TRBJ2-7,TRBV14,ASSQVSGEWYEQY
TRBJ1-2,TRBV10-3,AISGQGNYGYT
TRBJ2-1,TRBV5-1,ASSFSGGAYNEQF
TRBJ1-5,TRBV28,ASSLLPGQRTPQH
TRBJ1-2,TRBV5-1,ASSLGHREGYT
TRBJ1-1,TRBV6-5,ASSYVRGNTEAF
TRBJ2-7,TRBV27,ASSRRAGDEQY
TRBJ1-2,TRBV7-9,ASSLQGDYGYT
TRBJ1-1,TRBV7-9,ASSLGRMNTEAF
TRBJ2-1,TRBV5-4,ASSLGGGTRGLDEQF
TRBJ1-1,TRBV20-1,SAIRNTEAF
TRBJ2-7,TRBV2,ASTADRGLSYEQY
TRBJ2-2,TRBV28,ATTGTGITGELF
TRBJ2-7,TRBV7-7,ASSLGLAGADEQY
TRBJ1-4,TRBV5-1,ASSPSGGNEKLF
TRBJ2-6,TRBV5-1,ASTDVGPLFSGANVLT
TRBJ2-7,TRBV6-5,ASSRQGDEQY
TRBJ2-1,TRBV19,ASSLGQGGTYNEQF
TRBJ1-1,TRBV5-1,ASSLAFGSTF
TRBJ2-7,TRBV11-3,ASTGRDRTYEQY
TRBJ2-7,TRBV12-5,ASGFGWAEQY
TRBJ1-2,TRBV19,ASSDNRVDYGYT
TRBJ1-5,TRBV5-1,ASSLGTVGGSPQH
TRBJ1-2,TRBV2,ASSVDRGNYGYT
TRBJ2-7,TRBV9,ASSVGLAGPSYEQY
TRBJ2-1,TRBV29-1,SVRKSTGDEQF
TRBJ2-1,TRBV7-2,ASSLGAGLDDEQF
TRBJ2-3,TRBV28,ASRRQGGGGDTQY
TRBJ1-1,TRBV7-4,ASSLGQQANTEAF
TRBJ1-6,TRBV19,ASSGRSSYNSPLH
TRBJ2-2,TRBV5-5,ASSLGGTGELF
TRBJ1-2,TRBV5-4,ASLPQGGIHGYT
TRBJ2-5,TRBV7-2,ASRQMGGYQETQY
TRBJ2-3,TRBV25-1,ASSDLGRNTDTQY
TRBJ2-2,TRBV7-3,ASSPGGRGSGELF
TRBJ1-1,TRBV28,ASSLGGPGSEAF
TRBJ2-7,TRBV5-6,ASSLIMSSYEQY
TRBJ2-1,TRBV6-5,ASSSTAAAYNEQF
TRBJ1-1,TRBV6-1,ASSLGSYTEAF
TRBJ2-3,TRBV14,ASSQELWADTQY
TRBJ2-7,TRBV12-5,ASALMYYEQY
TRBJ1-4,TRBV4-1,ASSRRDRENEKLF
TRBJ2-3,TRBV11-3,ASSSGGLAGGWDTQY
TRBJ1-2,TRBV5-8,ASSTYQGSGYT